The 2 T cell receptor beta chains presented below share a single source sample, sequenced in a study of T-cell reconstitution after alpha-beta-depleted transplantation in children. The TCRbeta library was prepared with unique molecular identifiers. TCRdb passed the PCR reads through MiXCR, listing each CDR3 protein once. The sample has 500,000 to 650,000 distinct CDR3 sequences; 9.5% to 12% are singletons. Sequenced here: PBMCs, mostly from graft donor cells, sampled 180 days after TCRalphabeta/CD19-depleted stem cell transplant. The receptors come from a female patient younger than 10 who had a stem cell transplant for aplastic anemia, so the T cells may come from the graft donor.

In DNA form, the CDR3 reads TGCGCCAGCAGCCAAGTTCCCTCTAGGTCCATTGAGCAGTTCTTC. Encoded protein: CASSQVPSRSIEQFF. This chain connects TRBV4-3 to TRBJ2-1; D gene uncertain. Germline V gene lookup returns CDR1 LGHNA and CDR2 YSLEER. The ends were cut back, 1 base at V and 9 bases at J, with 16 bases in the middle. CDR3 length: 15 amino acids.

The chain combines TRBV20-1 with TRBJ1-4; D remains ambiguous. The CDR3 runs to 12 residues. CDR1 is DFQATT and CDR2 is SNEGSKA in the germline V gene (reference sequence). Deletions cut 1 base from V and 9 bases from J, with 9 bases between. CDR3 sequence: CSARGKFQKLFF. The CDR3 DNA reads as TGCAGTGCTAGAGGAAAATTTCAAAAACTGTTTTTT.